A selection of T cell receptor beta chains follows, all from one sample in a study of blood T cell repertoires in COVID-19. Libraries were prepared by immunoSEQ multiplex PCR; TCRdb keeps only in-frame clonotypes and omits some of them. The data hold approximately 250,000 clones, with 88% observed a single time. Sequenced input: PBMCs or T cells enriched from blood (not recorded which). These TCRs come from a middle-aged woman who had been exposed to COVID-19. The CDR3 runs from the conserved cysteine through the conserved F or W. The D gene is left open where the match is weak. Only some rows state a clone size, as once, few, many or a class for expanded clones.

TRBJ1-4 once TRBV5-1 . CASAKGGTNEKLFF TGCGCCAGCGCAAAGGGAGGGACTAATGAAAAACTGTTTTTT
TRBJ1-1 . TRBV4-1 . CASSHQGRRDTEAFF TGCGCCAGCAGCCACCAGGGAAGGAGGGACACTGAAGCTTTCTTT
TRBJ2-1 . TRBV7-6 TRBD1 CASSPETGGNEQFF TGTGCCAGCAGCCCCGAGACAGGGGGCAATGAGCAGTTCTTC
TRBJ1-6 once TRBV7-8 . CASSSRGASNSPLHF TGTGCCAGCAGCTCTCGAGGCGCGAGTAATTCACCCCTCCACTTT
TRBJ2-2 . TRBV24-1 . CATSTGNTGELFF TGTGCCACCAGTACAGGGAACACCGGGGAGCTGTTTTTT
TRBJ2-7 . TRBV6-2/TRBV6-3 . CASSQTRGYEQYF TGTGCCAGCAGCCAGACTAGAGGCTACGAGCAGTACTTC
TRBJ2-7 . TRBV7-6 TRBD1 CASSGSGTGGFYEQYF TGTGCCAGCAGCGGTAGTGGGACAGGGGGCTTCTACGAGCAGTACTTC
TRBJ2-7 . TRBV6-2/TRBV6-3 TRBD1 CASSYGQGTYEQYF TGTGCCAGCAGTTACGGACAGGGAACCTACGAGCAGTACTTC
TRBJ1-6 once TRBV7-8 . CASSLITHHNSPLHF TGTGCCAGCAGCTTAATAACACATCATAATTCACCCCTCCACTTT
TRBJ1-5 once TRBV24-1 TRBD1 CATSGRTGAQPQHF TGTGCCACCAGTGGCCGGACAGGGGCTCAGCCCCAGCATTTT
TRBJ1-2 . TRBV7-9 TRBD1 CASSLGQGLSYGYTF TGTGCCAGCAGCTTAGGACAGGGGTTGAGCTATGGCTACACCTTC
TRBJ1-5 . TRBV28 . CASSLLSQPQHF TGTGCCAGCAGTTTATTATCTCAGCCCCAGCATTTT
TRBJ2-1 once TRBV6-2/TRBV6-3 TRBD2 CASSLSGGYNEQFF TGTGCCAGCAGTCTTAGCGGGGGGTACAATGAGCAGTTCTTC
TRBJ1-1 . TRBV4-3 . CASSQGGNEAFF TGCGCCAGCAGCCAAGGAGGGAATGAAGCTTTCTTT
TRBJ1-1 . TRBV18 . CASSPRPGALGTEAFF TGTGCCAGCTCACCACGGCCAGGGGCACTGGGGACTGAAGCTTTCTTT
TRBJ2-1 . TRBV2 TRBD1 CASSNDRGEQFF TGTGCCAGCAGTAACGACAGGGGTGAGCAGTTCTTC